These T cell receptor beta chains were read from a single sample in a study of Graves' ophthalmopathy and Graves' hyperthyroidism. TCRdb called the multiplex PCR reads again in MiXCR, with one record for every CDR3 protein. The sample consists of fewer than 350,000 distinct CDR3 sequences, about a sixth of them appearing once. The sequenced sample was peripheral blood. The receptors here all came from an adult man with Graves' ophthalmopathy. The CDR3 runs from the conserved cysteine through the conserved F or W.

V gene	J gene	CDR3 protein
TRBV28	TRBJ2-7	CASSLPTVVEQYF
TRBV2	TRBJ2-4	CASSSTGTVKNIQYF
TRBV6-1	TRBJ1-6	CASSPTNDRTSPLHF
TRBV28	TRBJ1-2	CASSLGDIGGYTF
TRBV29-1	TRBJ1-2	CSAGQALYGYTF
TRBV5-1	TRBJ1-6	CASSPLGQDNSPLHF
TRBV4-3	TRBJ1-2	CASSQDQGGYGYTF
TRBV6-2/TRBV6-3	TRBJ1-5	CATHRDGFSNQPQHF
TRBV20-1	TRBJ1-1	CSARVASMNTEAFF
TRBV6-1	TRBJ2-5	CASAEYQETQYF
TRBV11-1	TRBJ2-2	CASSPSDRGVAGELFF
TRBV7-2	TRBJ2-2	CASSLSRWNTGELFF
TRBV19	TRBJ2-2	CASSIRAPTGELFF
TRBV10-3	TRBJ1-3	CAIRDTGGSSGNTIYF
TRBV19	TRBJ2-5	CASSPGQGMFETQYF
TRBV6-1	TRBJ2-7	CASSTREATYEQYF
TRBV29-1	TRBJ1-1	CSSGLDTEAFF
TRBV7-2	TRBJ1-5	CASSLASWGKQPQHF
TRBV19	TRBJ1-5	CASSGTGGDPWQPQHF
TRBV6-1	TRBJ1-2	CASSEAGGGYGYTF
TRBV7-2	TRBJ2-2	CASSPASSRTSGELFF
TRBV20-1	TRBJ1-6	CSARSLVEGGNSPLHF
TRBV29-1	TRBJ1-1	CSVRSGGEAFF
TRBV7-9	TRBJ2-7	CASSLESWAGGSYEQYF
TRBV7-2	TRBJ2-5	CASSRKFMTSGGPRETQYF
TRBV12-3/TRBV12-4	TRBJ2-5	CASSTGTSGTNRRETQYF
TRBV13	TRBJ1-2	CASSFLRGDYGYTF
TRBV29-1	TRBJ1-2	CSVEDLSGAFF
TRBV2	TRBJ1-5	CASSGQGANQPQHF
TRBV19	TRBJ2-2	CASSIKETGTGRGPTGELFF
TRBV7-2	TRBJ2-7	CASSLALLSEQYF
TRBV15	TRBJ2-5	CATSRPSGTETQYF
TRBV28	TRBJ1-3	CASSPLLSGNTIYF
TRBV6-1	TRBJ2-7	CASSEERYEQYF
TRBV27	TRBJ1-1	CASRERGRGVMNTEAFF
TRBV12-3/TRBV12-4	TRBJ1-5	CASSPPSVGVGQPQHF
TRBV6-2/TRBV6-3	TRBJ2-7	CASSYLGQGNYEQYF
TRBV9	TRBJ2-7	CASSVAWTSGPYEQYF
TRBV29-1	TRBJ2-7	CSVRTESYEQYF
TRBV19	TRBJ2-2	CASTVGSTGELFF
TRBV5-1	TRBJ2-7	CASSYGLAGGASEQYF
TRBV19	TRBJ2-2	CASTANRGGELFF
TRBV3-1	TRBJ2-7	CASSPGLDYEQYF
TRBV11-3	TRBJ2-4	CASSLGGDENIQYF
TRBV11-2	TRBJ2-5	CASSLWGGTETQYF
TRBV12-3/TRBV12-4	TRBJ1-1	CASRFLNRGQAFF